This is a list of T cell receptor beta chains from one sample in a study of response to subunit inactivated influenza vaccine. One entry per CDR3 protein, called by TCRdb with MiXCR from the RT-PCR reads. This sample yields approximately 530,000 distinct CDR3 sequences, of which around 13% are seen a single time; under 15% belongs to the top ten. Source: PBMCs from blood, taken 40 to 50 days after vaccination. The receptors come from a man between 50 and 59 years old who received an inactivated influenza vaccine. Both conserved end residues are part of each CDR3. D genes are given only for firm matches. Expanded clones get a size class; other rows say once, few or many, or leave the size out.

clone_size j_call d_call v_call cdr3_aa cdr3_nt
NA TRBJ2-7 NA TRBV24-1 CATSDLLGYEQYF TGTGCCACCAGTGATTTGTTGGGTTACGAGCAGTACTTC
NA TRBJ2-5 TRBD1 TRBV24-1 CATSDAGTGGLTQYF TGTGCCACCAGTGATGCCGGGACAGGGGGATTGACCCAGTACTTC
many TRBJ2-1 NA TRBV6-1 CASTHPDGVYNEQFF TGTGCCAGCACCCACCCTGACGGCGTTTACAATGAGCAGTTCTTC
NA TRBJ2-5 NA TRBV20-1 CCARALMGITTMETQYF TGCTGTGCTAGAGCCCTGATGGGAATTACGACAATGGAGACCCAGTACTTC
many TRBJ2-1 TRBD2 TRBV29-1 CSASGGRGRVYNEQFF TGCAGCGCCTCTGGGGGGCGCGGGAGGGTCTACAATGAGCAGTTCTTC
few TRBJ2-3 TRBD1 TRBV15 CATSGKLTGNSPTDTQYF TGTGCCACCAGCGGAAAATTGACAGGGAACAGCCCCACAGATACGCAGTATTTT
NA TRBJ2-2 NA TRBV7-2 CASSPTAGSTGELFF TGTGCCAGCAGCCCTACCGCCGGCAGCACCGGGGAGCTGTTTTTT
few TRBJ2-5 NA TRBV7-8 CASSLVIGQPQETQYF TGTGCCAGCAGCTTAGTCATAGGCCAGCCCCAAGAGACCCAGTACTTC
few TRBJ2-2 TRBD2 TRBV29-1 CSVSGGTGELFF TGCAGCGTTTCGGGGGGCACCGGGGAGCTGTTTTTT
few TRBJ1-5 NA TRBV2 CASSASNSNQPQHF TGTGCCAGCAGCGCCTCAAATAGCAATCAGCCCCAGCATTTT
few TRBJ1-2 NA TRBV6-2/TRBV6-3 CASTISRSNYGYTF TGTGCCAGCACTATAAGTCGGTCTAACTATGGCTACACCTTC
NA TRBJ1-6 NA TRBV5-6 CASSFTFDSPLHF TGTGCCAGCAGCTTCACTTTTGATTCACCCCTCCACTTT
few TRBJ2-7 NA TRBV11-2 CASSLEPEIYEQYF TGTGCCAGCAGCTTAGAACCTGAAATCTACGAGCAGTACTTC
few TRBJ2-3 TRBD2 TRBV15 CATSRVRTGGPIDVTQYF TGTGCCACCAGCAGAGTCCGAACGGGAGGGCCAATCGATGTTACGCAGTATTTT
few TRBJ1-1 TRBD1 TRBV2 CASSGDRSNTEAFF TGTGCCAGCAGTGGGGACAGGTCGAACACTGAAGCTTTCTTT
NA TRBJ2-2 NA TRBV24-1 CATSDLIGRGPNTGELFF TGTGCCACCAGTGATTTAATCGGCAGGGGCCCGAACACCGGGGAGCTGTTTTTT
few TRBJ2-1 TRBD2 TRBV9 CASSVGAGGQNNEQFF TGTGCCAGCAGCGTAGGGGCGGGAGGGCAGAACAATGAGCAGTTCTTC
NA TRBJ2-1 TRBD2 TRBV24-1 CATSSGRSFKNNEQFF TGTGCCACCAGCAGCGGGAGAAGTTTTAAGAACAATGAGCAGTTCTTC
NA TRBJ2-5 NA TRBV5-1 CASSPEQVRETQYF TGCGCCAGCAGCCCGGAACAGGTCCGGGAGACCCAGTACTTC
NA TRBJ2-7 NA TRBV7-2 CASSVNYEQYF TGTGCCAGCAGCGTGAACTACGAGCAGTACTTC
NA TRBJ1-5 NA TRBV6-5 CASSYRASYQPQHF TGTGCCAGCAGTTACCGCGCTTCGTACCAGCCCCAGCATTTT
NA TRBJ2-7 TRBD1 TRBV6-5 CASSYLTGEGYEQYF TGTGCCAGCAGTTACTTGACAGGGGAAGGTTACGAGCAGTACTTC
NA TRBJ2-7 NA TRBV6-5 CASSYGSDSEQYF TGTGCCAGCAGTTATGGTAGCGACAGCGAGCAGTACTTC
NA TRBJ1-1 NA TRBV7-2 CANPVAGNTEAFF TGTGCCAACCCCGTTGCAGGGAACACTGAAGCTTTCTTT
many TRBJ2-2 NA TRBV12-3/TRBV12-4 CASSLQSNTGELFF TGTGCCAGCAGTCTACAGTCAAACACCGGGGAGCTGTTTTTT
few TRBJ2-1 NA TRBV5-1 CASSLGQERLYEQFF TGCGCCAGCAGCTTGGGACAGGAGAGGTTGTATGAGCAGTTCTTC
NA TRBJ2-3 TRBD2 TRBV29-1 CSARKTSGGADTQYF TGCAGCGCGAGAAAAACTAGCGGGGGGGCGGATACGCAGTATTTT
NA TRBJ2-3 NA TRBV20-1 CSASTPRASTDTQYF TGCAGTGCTAGTACCCCGAGGGCTAGCACAGATACGCAGTATTTT
once TRBJ2-7 TRBD2 TRBV19 CASRKTAGTSGSKQYF TGTGCCAGTAGAAAGACCGCCGGGACTAGCGGGAGTAAGCAGTACTTC
few TRBJ2-5 TRBD1 TRBV7-2 CASSPGTGGSETQYF TGTGCCAGCAGCCCAGGGACAGGGGGCTCGGAGACCCAGTACTTC
few TRBJ2-5 TRBD1 TRBV4-2 CASSPSGTGRETQYF TGTGCCAGCAGCCCTTCCGGGACAGGGCGTGAGACCCAGTACTTC
few TRBJ1-5 NA TRBV4-2 CASLPPGAGVRNQPQHF TGTGCCAGCCTTCCACCAGGTGCAGGTGTGAGGAATCAGCCCCAGCATTTT
many TRBJ1-2 NA TRBV7-2 CASSPPGRPYTF TGTGCCAGCAGCCCGCCGGGACGCCCCTACACCTTC
NA TRBJ2-1 NA TRBV4-3 CASSISSGGAYNEQFF TGCGCCAGCAGCATAAGCTCGGGCGGCGCCTACAATGAGCAGTTCTTC
NA TRBJ2-1 NA TRBV9 CASSVSSNTYNEQFF TGTGCCAGCAGCGTAAGCTCCAACACCTACAATGAGCAGTTCTTC
NA TRBJ2-1 NA TRBV29-1 CSGRQDTANEQFF TGCAGCGGTCGCCAGGACACGGCGAATGAGCAGTTCTTC
few TRBJ2-7 NA TRBV7-9 CASSWVGTAEQYF TGTGCCAGCAGCTGGGTCGGGACCGCAGAACAGTACTTC
NA TRBJ1-2 NA TRBV5-1 CASSLAPEPNYGYTF TGCGCCAGCAGCTTGGCCCCGGAACCTAACTATGGCTACACCTTC
few TRBJ2-3 NA TRBV10-3 CAISESARRALSTDTQYF TGTGCCATCAGTGAGTCGGCCCGTCGGGCACTTAGCACAGATACGCAGTATTTT
NA TRBJ2-1 NA TRBV6-2/TRBV6-3 CASSEKGLSNEQFF TGTGCCAGCAGCGAGAAGGGGTTGAGTAATGAGCAGTTCTTC
many TRBJ2-7 NA TRBV15 CATSRVGYEQYF TGTGCCACCAGCAGAGTGGGCTACGAGCAGTACTTC
NA TRBJ1-5 TRBD1 TRBV20-1 CSARDLDRGRQPQHF TGCAGTGCTAGAGATCTGGACAGGGGGCGTCAGCCCCAGCATTTT
NA TRBJ2-5 TRBD1 TRBV4-3 CASSQDTGGGETQYF TGCGCCAGCAGCCAGGACACAGGGGGTGGCGAGACCCAGTACTTC
few TRBJ1-2 TRBD1 TRBV7-2 CASSYPGQAYGYTF TGTGCCAGCAGCTATCCGGGACAGGCCTATGGCTACACCTTC
NA TRBJ1-3 NA TRBV10-3 CAISEHQGTSGNTIYF TGTGCCATCAGTGAGCATCAGGGGACTTCTGGAAACACCATATATTTT
NA TRBJ1-2 NA TRBV3-1 CASSQEGSYGYTF TGTGCCAGCAGCCAAGAAGGGTCGTATGGCTACACCTTC
many TRBJ2-1 NA TRBV12-3/TRBV12-4 CASSLAGVEQFF TGTGCCAGCAGTTTAGCCGGGGTTGAGCAGTTCTTC
few TRBJ1-2 NA TRBV20-1 CSAYNPTVLANYGYTF TGCAGTGCTTACAACCCGACGGTGCTAGCTAACTATGGCTACACCTTC
many TRBJ2-5 TRBD1 TRBV20-1 CSARDPTGRETQYF TGCAGTGCTAGAGACCCGACAGGGAGAGAGACCCAGTACTTC
NA TRBJ2-7 NA TRBV29-1 CSVEFGGKKQYF TGCAGCGTTGAATTTGGAGGGAAAAAGCAGTACTTC
NA TRBJ2-7 TRBD1 TRBV3-1 CASSRAGQGTYEQYF TGTGCCAGCAGCCGAGCGGGACAGGGAACCTACGAGCAGTACTTC
NA TRBJ2-3 TRBD2 TRBV12-3/TRBV12-4 CARSSLLSGATPDTQYF TGTGCCCGCAGTAGCTTGCTTAGCGGGGCAACACCAGATACGCAGTATTTT
NA TRBJ2-6 NA TRBV20-1 CSARDWSSGANVLTF TGCAGTGCTAGGGACTGGAGCTCTGGGGCCAACGTCCTGACTTTC
NA TRBJ2-1 NA TRBV24-1 CATSDTGLGYNEQFF TGTGCCACCAGTGATACTGGGTTGGGGTACAATGAGCAGTTCTTC
NA TRBJ1-1 NA TRBV7-9 CASRPAVMNTEAFF TGTGCCAGCCGCCCGGCGGTGATGAACACTGAAGCTTTCTTT
NA TRBJ2-2 TRBD1 TRBV20-1 CSARDPDRVSTGELFF TGCAGTGCTAGAGATCCGGACAGGGTATCAACCGGGGAGCTGTTTTTT
few TRBJ2-7 TRBD2 TRBV10-3 CAISGRTSGVGEQYF TGTGCCATCAGTGGCAGGACTAGCGGGGTGGGCGAGCAGTACTTC
many TRBJ2-4 TRBD1 TRBV6-5 CASSFRTGPGIQYF TGTGCCAGCAGTTTCCGGACAGGGCCAGGCATTCAGTACTTC